The rows below give T cell receptor beta chains drawn from one sample of a study of beta chain features in type 1 diabetes. The method was immunoSEQ multiplex PCR; TCRdb's version includes in-frame clones alone and lacks a portion of them. The sample lists hundreds of thousands of clones; around an eighth were seen once. Sequenced input: naive CD4+ T cells from blood. The source is a man younger than 30 with type 1 diabetes. Each CDR3 is given with its conserved first and last residue. Size is omitted from some rows. Given values are once, few, many or a class for expanded clones.

.	TRBJ1-5	TRBV27	14	CASSFGGRREPQHF
once	TRBJ1-4	TRBV9	12	CASSGDSWKLFF
.	TRBJ2-2	TRBV7-6	17	CASSLRTGGLYTGELFF
few	TRBJ2-5	TRBV2	13	CASISGVSETQYF
.	TRBJ2-1	TRBV21-1	17	CASSKGGGASGSYEQFF
few	TRBJ2-5	TRBV7-9	16	CASSPGLAGGQETQYF
few	TRBJ1-5	TRBV7-2	13	CASSFDRVQPQHF
few	TRBJ2-5	TRBV30	15	CAWRRRGGRQETQYF
few	TRBJ1-3	TRBV18	16	CASSPPRANSRNTIYF
.	TRBJ2-3	TRBV5-1	15	CASSPAARTTDTQYF
few	TRBJ1-2	TRBV6-1	15	CASSEGTAELYGYTF
few	TRBJ2-1	TRBV27	14	CASSFEGNYNEQFF
.	TRBJ1-5	TRBV29-1	13	CSVRGMGNQPQHF
.	TRBJ1-2	TRBV5-6	15	CASSFIAGVNYGYTF
.	TRBJ2-7	TRBV5-1	13	CASTEDSPYEQYF
few	.	TRBV30	12	CAYGPSSYEQYF
.	TRBJ2-1	TRBV10-3	11	CAISYYNEQFF
.	TRBJ2-7	TRBV10-3	15	CAIGGLAGGLHEQYF
.	TRBJ1-5	TRBV30	14	CASGHRYSNQPQHF
.	TRBJ1-4	TRBV30	12	CAWTVDNEKLFF
.	TRBJ1-3	TRBV14	17	CASSQDRGGLSGNTIYF
.	TRBJ1-3	TRBV6-6	15	CASSYSEGSGNTIYF
few	TRBJ1-3	TRBV30	12	CARKGGGNTIYF
.	TRBJ2-5	TRBV7-2	12	CASSLFLETQYF
few	TRBJ2-1	TRBV19	14	CASSIWPSYNEQFF
few	TRBJ2-5	TRBV6-5	12	CASSYSGETQYF
few	TRBJ2-7	TRBV28	11	CASSSPYEQYF
.	TRBJ2-3	TRBV7-9	11	CASSLSSPQYF
.	TRBJ2-2	TRBV7-2	14	CASSRREMTGELFF
.	TRBJ2-7	TRBV6-5	13	CASSYTYSYEQYF
.	TRBJ1-5	TRBV19	15	CASSGLVTRNQPQHF
.	TRBJ1-1	TRBV28	11	CASEGNTEAFF
.	TRBJ1-2	TRBV9	15	CASSVAYGNFYGYTF
.	TRBJ2-1	TRBV30	13	CAWRLLSYNEQFF
.	TRBJ2-3	TRBV19	15	CASSIAAGPSDTQYF
.	TRBJ1-1	TRBV6-5	12	CASSPRDTEAFF
few	TRBJ1-5	TRBV4-3	17	CASSQDRYRAANQPQHF
few	TRBJ2-7	TRBV29-1	14	CSVGGTSANYEQYF
few	TRBJ2-5	TRBV2	11	CASKRVGTQYF
few	TRBJ1-5	TRBV10-3	11	CATGTSQPQHF
.	TRBJ2-7	TRBV6-5	15	CASSTPGQGLYEQYF
.	TRBJ2-2	TRBV4-1	15	CASSHTTAPTGELFF
once	TRBJ1-4	TRBV7-8	13	CASSLGANEKLFF
.	TRBJ2-1	TRBV18	14	CASSPTSGYNEQFF
.	TRBJ2-3	TRBV7-2	13	CASSPGAVDTQYF
.	TRBJ2-7	TRBV16	16	CASSQSGFRGINEQYF
few	TRBJ2-5	TRBV10-3	13	CAISGLASRDQYF
.	TRBJ1-2	TRBV30	13	CAWKEGGGYGYTF
few	TRBJ2-7	TRBV9	13	CASSPETVYEQYF
.	TRBJ1-1	TRBV2	13	CASSEILNTEAFF